The source of this TCR beta chain is a study of T-cell reconstitution after alpha-beta-depleted transplantation in children. The V gene's germline CDR1 is SGHRS and CDR2 YFSETQ. The CDR3 sequence is 14 residues long. V lost 4 bases to trimming and J lost 3 bases, with 13 bases between them. A TCRbeta library incorporating unique molecular identifiers was prepared. TCRdb reprocessed the PCR reads with MiXCR, giving one entry per CDR3 protein. The sample lists 450,000 to 700,000 distinct CDR3 sequences, 25% to 30% occurring once. Study-wide results and caveats: Certain patients had high TCRbeta diversity at day 60, and it came from recipient T cells and thymic progenitors that survived. After transplant, at about two months, alpha-beta T cells were reportedly derived from several hundred expanded graft clones. Once a year had passed after transplant, T-cell counts and diversity came mostly from newly produced T cells.

As for this clonotype: Its matching antigen is unknown.

V and J are TRBV5-1 and TRBJ2-5; D is ambiguous. The source material was PBMCs, sampled before TCRalphabeta/CD19-depleted stem cell transplant. The TCR comes from a boy under two years old with Wiskott-Aldrich syndrome, due to receive a stem cell transplant. The CDR3 bases are TGCGCCAGCAGCCTCCAAAGGCCCGAAGAGACCCAGTACTTC. Translation: CASSLQRPEETQYF.